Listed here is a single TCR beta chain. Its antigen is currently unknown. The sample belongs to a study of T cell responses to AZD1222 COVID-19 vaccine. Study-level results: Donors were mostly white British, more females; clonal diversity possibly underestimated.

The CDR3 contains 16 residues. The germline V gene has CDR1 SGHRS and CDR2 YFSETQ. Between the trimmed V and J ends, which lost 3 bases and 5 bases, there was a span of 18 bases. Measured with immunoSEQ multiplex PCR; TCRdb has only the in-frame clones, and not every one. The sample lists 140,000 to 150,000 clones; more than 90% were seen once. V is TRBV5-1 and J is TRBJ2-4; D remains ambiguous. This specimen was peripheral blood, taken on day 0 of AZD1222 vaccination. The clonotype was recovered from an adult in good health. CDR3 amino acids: CASSSLPDGWENIQYF. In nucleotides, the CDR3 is TGCGCCAGCAGCTCGCTTCCGGACGGCTGGGAAAACATTCAGTACTTC. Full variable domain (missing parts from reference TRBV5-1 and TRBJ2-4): KAGVTQTPRYLIKTRGQQVTLSCSPISGHRSVSWYQQTPGQGLQFLFEYFSETQRNKGNFPGRFSGRQFSNSRSEMNVSTLELGDSALYLCASSSLPDGWENIQYFGAGTRLSVL.